This T cell receptor (beta chain) was recorded in a study of blood T cell repertoires in COVID-19. Across the whole study: Two negative PCRs, clearance, or symptom resolution were required of recovered Cohort 3 donors. COVID-19 samples from acute and convalescent phases originated in the United States, Italy and Spain.

Assay used: immunoSEQ multiplex PCR; TCRdb lists only in-frame clones, some missing. This sample has about 140,000 clones, with about 87% found just once. The CDR3 spans 16 residues. V lost 0 bases, J lost 5 bases, and 10 bases stayed unmatched. The V gene's germline CDR1 is SGHDT and CDR2 YYEEEE. This clone was seen a single time. The chain joins TRBV5-6 to TRBJ2-5, with TRBD2 identical over 7 bases. The TCR comes from a man between 50 and 59 years old in a cohort exposed to, infected with or recovered from COVID-19 (not recorded which). Sequenced sample: PBMCs or T cells enriched from blood (not recorded which). The DNA for the CDR3 is TGTGCCAGCAGCTTGGGCCCGAGCGGGGTGTTTGAGACCCAGTACTTC. Translating it yields CASSLGPSGVFETQYF.